Listed here are 22 T cell receptor beta chains from one sample, sequenced in a study of blood T cells in healthy people across ages. Then a second PCR, running roughly 7 to 11 cycles, was carried out with a sample-barcoded 5' primer and a J-beta primer mix. Each CDR3 protein is one row after TCRdb ran MiXCR on the 5' RACE reads. The sample holds some 750,000 distinct CDR3 sequences, about 20% seen once. The sample comprised blood. The receptors were sampled from a man between 65 and 80 years old in good health.

This clonotype was counted ten times or more. The chain combines TRBV12-3 or TRBV12-4 with TRBJ2-7; D is unclear. Trimming removed 3 bases from V and 0 bases from J, with 6 bases in between. This CDR3 has 13 amino acids. DNA for the CDR3: TGTGCCAGCAGTTTCTCGGGCTCCTACGAGCAGTACGTC. Protein: CASSFSGSYEQYV.

V is TRBV12-3 or TRBV12-4 and J is TRBJ2-2; D is unresolved. CDR3 size: 14 residues. Trimming shortened V by 2 bases and J by 5 bases, and 9 bases separated the two germline ends. CDR3 DNA: TGTGCCAGCAGTTTATTAGTCAAAACCGGGGAGCTGTTTTTT. The encoded protein is CASSLLVKTGELFF.

This clonotype was found once. The chain links TRBV7-2 to TRBJ1-2; D perhaps matches TRBD1 (5 bases). This CDR3 has 15 residues. The V and J ends lost 2 bases and 3 bases respectively, with 13 bases between them. Per germline, CDR1 SGHTA and CDR2 FQGNSA. CDR3 region: CASSLRDGTYYGYTF. CDR3 sequence (DNA): TGTGCCAGCAGCTTAAGGGACGGAACTTACTATGGCTACACCTTC.

The chain combines TRBV7-9 with TRBJ1-1, with D unresolved. The CDR3 has 13 amino acids. Germline CDR1 is SEHNR and CDR2 is FQNEAQ (reference sequence). Trimming shortened V by 6 bases and J by 1 base, and 9 bases separated the two germline ends. The CDR3 sequence is CASRVLGNTEAFF. CDR3 DNA: TGTGCCAGCAGGGTACTCGGGAACACTGAAGCTTTCTTT.

CDR3 sequence: CASSSLTIRNEQFF. The CDR3 nucleotides are TGTGCCAGCAGCTCATTGACGATTAGAAATGAGCAGTTCTTC. The chain has TRBV7-9 and TRBJ2-5; D is ambiguous. The J call is doubtful: the DNA matches TRBJ2-1 better. The CDR3 length is 14 residues. CDR1 SEHNR and CDR2 FQNEAQ come from the germline V gene (reference sequence).

This clonotype was detected only a few times. The genes are TRBV29-1 and TRBJ1-1; D is uncertain. CDR1 SQVTM and CDR2 ANQGSEA come from the germline V gene. V lost 7 bases to trimming and J lost 12 bases, with 18 bases between them. This CDR3 has 11 amino acids. Written as DNA, the CDR3 is TGCAGCGCCGGCCGAGCAGATATGACTTTCTTT. Protein: CSAGRADMTFF.

This clonotype occurred a few times. A read error is possible here, since a much larger clone lies one base away. The rearrangement uses TRBV12-3 or TRBV12-4 and TRBJ2-4; possible D gene TRBD2, 5 bases. Trimming took off 1 base at V and 6 bases at J, with 7 bases between the two ends. This CDR3 region has 13 residues. This CDR3 is CASSLGRGNIQYF. In DNA, the CDR3 is TGTGCCAGCAGTTTAGGACGGGGAAACATTCAGTACTTC.

This clonotype was counted once. This chain uses TRBV20-1 with TRBJ1-3, with unresolved D. Trimming cost V 2 bases and J 4 bases, with 15 bases left between them. This CDR3 region has 15 residues. In germline, CDR1 is DFQATT, CDR2 SNEGSKA (reference sequence). CDR3 bases: TGCAGTGCTAGAAATCCCGGTTCTGGAGGAAACACCATATATTTT. Translation gives CSARNPGSGGNTIYF.

Of note for this clonotype: Germline is not matched at one junction end, which may reflect a read error. The chain employs TRBV2 and TRBJ2-3; D may correspond to TRBD1 or TRBD2 (5 bases each). Germline V gene sequence: CDR1 SNHLY, CDR2 FYNNEI. CDR3 length: 13 residues. Written as DNA, the CDR3 is TGTGTCAGCGAGGGGAGTTTCACAGATACGCAGTATTTT. Translating gives CVSEGSFTDTQYF.

The sample holds a few counts of this clonotype. The rearrangement joins TRBV7-2 to TRBJ2-7; D gene unclear. V was pared by 1 base and J by 0 bases, with 7 bases between. The CDR3 totals 14 residues. The germline CDR1 and CDR2 sequences are SGHTA and FQGNSA. The CDR3 protein is CASSLEYSSYEQYV. CDR3 coding DNA: TGTGCCAGCAGCTTAGAGTACAGCTCCTACGAGCAGTACGTC.

The chain uses TRBV7-2 and TRBJ2-7; TRBD1 matches at 7 bases. Trimming removed 5 bases from V and 4 bases from J; junction bases left unmatched: 5. The CDR3 is 13 amino acids. From germline, CDR1 is SGHTA and CDR2 FQGNSA. The CDR3 sequence: CASSKGQFYEQYV. The CDR3 bases are TGTGCCAGCAGCAAGGGACAGTTTTACGAGCAGTACGTC.

There are a few counts of this clonotype. This chain uses TRBV7-9 with TRBJ2-1; perhaps TRBD2 as D (5 bases). The CDR3 length is 16 residues. The V end was cut by 2 bases, the J end by 8 bases, with 19 bases between. Germline V CDR1 and CDR2: SEHNR, FQNEAQ (reference sequence). CDR3 protein: CASSLPSSYWVDEQFF. CDR3 in DNA: TGTGCCAGCAGCTTACCTTCTAGCTACTGGGTTGATGAGCAGTTCTTC.

V and J are TRBV7-2 and TRBJ1-2; D uncertain. The V gene's germline CDR1 is SGHTA and CDR2 FQGNSA. This CDR3 has 11 residues. V shed 7 bases and J shed 8 bases, with 11 bases lying between them. The CDR3 loop reads CASTPGVGYTF. As DNA, the CDR3 is TGTGCCAGCACCCCCGGGGTCGGCTACACCTTC.

V gene TRBV30 combines with J gene TRBJ2-6; TRBD1 might be the D (6 bases). The germline V gene encodes CDR1 GTSNPN and CDR2 SVGIG (reference sequence). V lost 3 bases, J lost 0 bases, and 9 bases lay in between. This CDR3 region has 15 residues. Written as DNA, the CDR3 is TGTGCCTGGAGACACAGGGCCTCTGGGGCCAACGTCCTGACTTTC. This codes for CAWRHRASGANVLTF. Combining the CDR3 with reference TRBV30 and TRBJ2-6 gives the whole variable domain SQTIHQWPATLVQPVGSPLSLECTVEGTSNPNLYWYRQAAGRGLQLLFYSVGIGQISSEVPQNLSASRPQDRQFILSSKKLLLSDSGFYLCAWRHRASGANVLTFGAGSRLTVL.

The chain uses TRBV15 and TRBJ2-1; D is perhaps TRBD2 (5 bases). CDR1 LNHNV and CDR2 YYDKDF come from the germline V gene (reference sequence). The V end was cut by 4 bases, the J end by 3 bases, with 16 bases between. This CDR3 is 16 amino acids long. This CDR3 reads CATSNPSGSHYNEQFF. The CDR3 DNA follows: TGTGCCACCAGCAACCCATCGGGGAGCCACTACAATGAGCAGTTCTTC.

This clonotype was counted only a few times. This chain connects TRBV11-2 to TRBJ1-1; D call uncertain. V was clipped by 0 bases and J by 3 bases, with 5 bases between them. This CDR3 is 13 amino acids long. Germline V gene sequence: CDR1 SGHAT, CDR2 FQNNGV. The CDR3 DNA reads TGTGCCAGCAGCTTAGAGTCCTACACTGAAGCTTTCTTT. Protein sequence: CASSLESYTEAFF.

The chain joins TRBV10-3 to TRBJ2-5, with D hard to call. The CDR3 contains 13 residues. CDR1 and CDR2 from the germline V gene are ENHRY and SYGVKD. The ends were cut back, 3 bases at V and 3 bases at J, with 8 bases in the middle. The CDR3 DNA is TGTGCCATCAGTGAATGGGAAGAAGAGACCCAGTACTTC. Amino acid sequence: CAISEWEEETQYF.

This clonotype was found a few times. V usage is TRBV7-2 and J usage is TRBJ1-5; 9 nucleotides match TRBD1. There are 15 residues in the CDR3. J gave up 2 bases and V 6 bases, and 5 bases lay outside the gene matches. The V gene's germline CDR1 is SGHTA and CDR2 FQGNSA. The DNA for the CDR3 is TGTGCCAGCAGTCGGACAGGGGTTGGCAATCAGCCCCAGCATTTT. It is translated as CASSRTGVGNQPQHF.

This clonotype was seen a handful of times. This chain links TRBV12-3 or TRBV12-4 with TRBJ1-2, with D possibly being TRBD1 (5 bases). The CDR3 is 16 residues long. The V gene lost 5 bases and the J gene lost 4 bases, with 20 bases spanning the gap. The CDR3 DNA sequence: TGTGCCAGCAGTCTAGAGGGGTCGGGCCAAATCTATGGCTACACCTTC. The encoded protein is CASSLEGSGQIYGYTF.

Turning to this clonotype: A read error may account for a junction end that differs from germline. The chain has TRBV18 and TRBJ2-3, with D maybe TRBD1 (6 bases). The length of the CDR3 is 13 residues. CDR1 and CDR2 (germline): KGHSH, LQKENI. CDR3 nucleotide sequence: TGTGCCAGCTCAACAGGGAGCACAGATACGCAGTGTTTT. Translated: CASSTGSTDTQCF.

This clonotype was observed a few times. CDR3 DNA: TGTGCCAGCAGCCTTGGACGGGGCCTAGGGGGCACTGAAGCTTTCTTT. Translating gives CASSLGRGLGGTEAFF. This sequence joins TRBV7-2 and TRBJ1-1; a weak D match, TRBD1 (6 bases). Germline V gene sequence: CDR1 SGHTA, CDR2 FQGNSA. V gave up 5 bases and J gave up 4 bases, with 20 bases separating them. This CDR3 has 16 amino acids.

The chain couples TRBV7-2 to TRBJ1-4; D is uncertain. CDR3 length equals 13 residues. Germline CDR1 SGHTA, CDR2 FQGNSA. The V and J ends lost 5 bases and 15 bases respectively, with 19 bases between them. The CDR3 loop reads CASSLHSSSGLFF. The CDR3, as DNA: TGTGCCAGCAGCCTCCACTCGTCCAGCGGGTTGTTTTTT.